The 8 T cell receptor beta chains reported below all come from one sample, sequenced in a study of blood T cell repertoires in COVID-19. Sequenced by immunoSEQ multiplex PCR; TCRdb stores in-frame clones only, minus some. This table has about 64,000 clones, around 80% appearing once. The specimen was peripheral blood. The receptors stem from a man aged 55 to 70 with COVID-19, enrolled during active disease.

The rearrangement links TRBV7-9 to TRBJ2-3, with 9 bases aligning to TRBD2. This CDR3 is built from 14 residues. The V gene end was trimmed by 3 bases and the J gene end by 3 bases; junction bases not matched to a gene: 1. CDR1 SEHNR and CDR2 FQNEAQ come from the germline V gene (reference sequence). CDR3 sequence reads: CASSLTSGTDTQYF. CDR3 in DNA: TGTGCCAGCAGCTTGACTAGCGGTACAGATACGCAGTATTTT.

CDR3: CASSQERGFGNTIYF. In nucleotides, the CDR3 is TGTGCCAGCAGCCAAGAAAGGGGATTTGGAAACACCATATATTTT. The genes are TRBV14 and TRBJ1-3, with D perhaps TRBD1 (5 bases). Germline CDR1 reads SGHDN; CDR2 reads FVKESK. V gave up 0 bases and J gave up 3 bases, with 9 bases separating them. CDR3 length equals 15 residues.

V usage is TRBV18 and J usage is TRBJ2-2; TRBD2 matches at 7 bases. V shed 3 bases, J shed 5 bases, and the junction held 9 bases outside the gene matches. The CDR3 contains 16 residues. Germline loops: CDR1 KGHSH, CDR2 LQKENI. The CDR3 reads CASSPPSGRTTGELFF. The CDR3 DNA reads as TGTGCCAGCTCACCGCCTAGCGGCAGAACTACCGGGGAGCTGTTTTTT.

This rearrangement joins TRBV29-1 to TRBJ2-3; possible D gene TRBD1, 5 bases. V lost 4 bases to trimming and J lost 5 bases, with 7 bases between them. This CDR3 has 11 residues. The V gene's germline CDR1 is SQVTM and CDR2 ANQGSEA. The CDR3 nucleotides are TGCAGCGTTGGTAGGGGAGATACGCAGTATTTT. It translates to CSVGRGDTQYF.

The table lists this clone with a few counts. The rearrangement joins TRBV6-2 or TRBV6-3 to TRBJ2-1; D possibly corresponds to TRBD1 (5 bases). Looked up from germline, CDR1 is MNHEY and CDR2 is SVGEGT. This CDR3 is 11 amino acids long. The V gene lost 5 bases and the J gene lost 10 bases, with 9 bases spanning the gap. CDR3 sequence reads: CASSNTGEQFF. The CDR3 DNA is TGTGCCAGCAGTAACACAGGAGAGCAGTTCTTC.

V is TRBV30 and J is TRBJ1-1; D might be TRBD1 (5 bases). CDR1 GTSNPN and CDR2 SVGIG come from the germline V gene (reference sequence). The germline V and J ends were trimmed by 2 bases and 0 bases, with 10 bases remaining between them. The CDR3 contains 14 residues. The CDR3 region is CAWSKTVMNTEAFF. DNA of the CDR3: TGTGCCTGGAGTAAGACAGTGATGAACACTGAAGCTTTCTTT.

This clone was picked up one time. The rearrangement uses TRBV5-4 and TRBJ1-6; perhaps TRBD1 as D (6 bases). This CDR3 region has 12 residues. Germline CDR1 SGHNT, CDR2 YYREEE (reference sequence). Trimming took off 5 bases at V and 13 bases at J, with 13 bases between the two ends. CDR3 loop: CASRYPGGPLHF. For the CDR3, the DNA is TGTGCCAGCAGATACCCGGGGGGCCCCCTCCACTTT.

The chain combines TRBV5-1 with TRBJ2-5; D possibly corresponds to TRBD1 (6 bases). The V gene's germline CDR1 is SGHRS and CDR2 YFSETQ. Trimming removed 4 bases from V and 1 base from J, with 11 bases in between. The CDR3 sequence is 14 residues long. The CDR3 sequence is CASSPRDTQETQYF. DNA for the CDR3: TGCGCCAGCAGCCCTCGGGACACCCAAGAGACCCAGTACTTC.